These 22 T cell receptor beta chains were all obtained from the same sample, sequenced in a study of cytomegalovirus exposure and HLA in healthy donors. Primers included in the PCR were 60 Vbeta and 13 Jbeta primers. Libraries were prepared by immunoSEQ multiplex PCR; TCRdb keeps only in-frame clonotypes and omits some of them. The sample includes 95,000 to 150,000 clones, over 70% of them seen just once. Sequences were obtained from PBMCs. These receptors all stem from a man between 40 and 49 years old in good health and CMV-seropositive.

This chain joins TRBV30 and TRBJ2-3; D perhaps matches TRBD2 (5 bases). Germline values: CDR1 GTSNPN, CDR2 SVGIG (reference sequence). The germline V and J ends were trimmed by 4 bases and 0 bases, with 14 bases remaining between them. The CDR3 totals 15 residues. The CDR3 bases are TGTGCCTGGAAAGGGTTCCGGGGTAGCACAGATACGCAGTATTTT. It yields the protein CAWKGFRGSTDTQYF.

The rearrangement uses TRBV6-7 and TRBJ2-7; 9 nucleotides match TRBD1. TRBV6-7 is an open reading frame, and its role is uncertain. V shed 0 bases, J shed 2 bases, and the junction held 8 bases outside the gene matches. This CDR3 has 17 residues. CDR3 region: CASSYSNGTGIPYEQYF. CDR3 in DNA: TGTGCCAGCAGTTACTCCAACGGGACAGGGATACCCTACGAGCAGTACTTC.

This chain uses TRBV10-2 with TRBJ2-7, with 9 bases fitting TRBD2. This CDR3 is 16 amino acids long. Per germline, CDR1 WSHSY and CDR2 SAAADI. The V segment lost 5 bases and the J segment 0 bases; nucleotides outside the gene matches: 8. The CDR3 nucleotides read TGCGCCAGCAGTCTGACTAGCGGCCCTAGCTCCTACGAGCAGTACTTC. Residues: CASSLTSGPSSYEQYF.

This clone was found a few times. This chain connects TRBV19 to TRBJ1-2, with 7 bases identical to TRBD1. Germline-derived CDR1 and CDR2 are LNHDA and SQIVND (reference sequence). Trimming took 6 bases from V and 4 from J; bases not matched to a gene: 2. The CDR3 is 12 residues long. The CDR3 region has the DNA TGTGCCAGTAGGACAGGGCGCTATGGCTACACCTTC. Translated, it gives CASRTGRYGYTF.

CDR3 sequence (DNA): TGTGCCAGCTCACCAACTACGGAGAACACTGAAGCTTTCTTT. Encoded protein: CASSPTTENTEAFF. This chain joins TRBV18 and TRBJ1-1; D is unclear. The V end was cut by 2 bases, the J end by 1 base, with 8 bases between. The CDR3 spans 14 residues. The germline V gene has CDR1 KGHSH and CDR2 LQKENI.

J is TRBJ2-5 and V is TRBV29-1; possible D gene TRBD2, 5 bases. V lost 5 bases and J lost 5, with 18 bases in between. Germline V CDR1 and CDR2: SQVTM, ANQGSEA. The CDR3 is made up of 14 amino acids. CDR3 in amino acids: CSVPAYRGSETQYF. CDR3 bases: TGCAGCGTTCCTGCCTATCGGGGTAGCGAGACCCAGTACTTC.

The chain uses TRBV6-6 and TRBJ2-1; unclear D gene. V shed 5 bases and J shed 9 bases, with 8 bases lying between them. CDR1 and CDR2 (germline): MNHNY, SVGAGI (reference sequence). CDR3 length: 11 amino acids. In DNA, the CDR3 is TGTGCCAGCAGTGAGGCGGTTGAGCAGTTCTTC. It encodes CASSEAVEQFF.

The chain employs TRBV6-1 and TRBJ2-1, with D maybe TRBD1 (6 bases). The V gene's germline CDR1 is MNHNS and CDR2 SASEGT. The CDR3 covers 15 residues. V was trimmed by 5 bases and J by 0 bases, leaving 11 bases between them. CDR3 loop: CASSLRDTSYNEQFF. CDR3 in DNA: TGTGCCAGCAGTCTCCGGGACACCTCCTACAATGAGCAGTTCTTC.

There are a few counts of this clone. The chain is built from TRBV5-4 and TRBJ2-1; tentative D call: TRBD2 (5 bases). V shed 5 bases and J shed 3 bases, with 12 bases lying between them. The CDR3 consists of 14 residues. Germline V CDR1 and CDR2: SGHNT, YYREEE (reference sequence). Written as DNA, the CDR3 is TGTGCCAGCAGTATCGGACTTGACTACAATGAGCAGTTCTTC. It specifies CASSIGLDYNEQFF.

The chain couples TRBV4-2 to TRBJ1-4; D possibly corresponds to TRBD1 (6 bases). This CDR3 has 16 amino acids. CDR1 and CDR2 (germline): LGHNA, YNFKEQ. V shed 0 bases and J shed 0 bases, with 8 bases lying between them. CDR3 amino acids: CASSQDWTATNEKLFF. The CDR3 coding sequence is TGTGCCAGCAGCCAAGATTGGACAGCAACTAATGAAAAACTGTTTTTT.

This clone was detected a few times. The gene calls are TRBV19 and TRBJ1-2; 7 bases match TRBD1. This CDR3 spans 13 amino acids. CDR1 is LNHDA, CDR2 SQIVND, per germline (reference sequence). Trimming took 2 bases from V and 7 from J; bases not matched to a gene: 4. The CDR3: CASSIRQGGGYTF. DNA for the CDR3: TGTGCCAGTAGTATAAGACAGGGCGGTGGCTACACCTTC.

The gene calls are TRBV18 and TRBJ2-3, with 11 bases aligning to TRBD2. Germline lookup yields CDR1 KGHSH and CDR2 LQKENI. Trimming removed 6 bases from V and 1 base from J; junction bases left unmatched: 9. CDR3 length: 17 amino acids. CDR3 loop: CASSPELLAGGTDTQYF. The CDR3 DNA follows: TGTGCCAGCTCTCCAGAACTACTAGCGGGGGGCACAGATACGCAGTATTTT.

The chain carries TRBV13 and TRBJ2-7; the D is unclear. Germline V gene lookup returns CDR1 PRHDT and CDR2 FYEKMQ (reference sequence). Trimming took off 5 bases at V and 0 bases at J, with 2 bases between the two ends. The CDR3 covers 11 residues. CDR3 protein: CASSHSYEQYF. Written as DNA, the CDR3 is TGTGCCAGCAGCCACTCCTACGAGCAGTACTTC.

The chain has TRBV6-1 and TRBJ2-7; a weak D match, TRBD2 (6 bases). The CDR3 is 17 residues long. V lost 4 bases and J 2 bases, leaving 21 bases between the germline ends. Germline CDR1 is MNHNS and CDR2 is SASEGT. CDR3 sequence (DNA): TGTGCCAGCAGTGTCTCCCTAGGGCGGGGCCAAACCTACGAGCAGTACTTC. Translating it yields CASSVSLGRGQTYEQYF.

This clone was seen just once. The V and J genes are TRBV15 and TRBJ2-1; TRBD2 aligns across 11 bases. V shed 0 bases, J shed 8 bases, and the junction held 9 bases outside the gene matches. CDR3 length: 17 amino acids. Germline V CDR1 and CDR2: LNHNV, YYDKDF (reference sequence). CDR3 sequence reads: CATSRDSVAGGRYEQFF. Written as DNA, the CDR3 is TGTGCCACCAGCAGAGATTCAGTAGCGGGAGGGAGATATGAGCAGTTCTTC.

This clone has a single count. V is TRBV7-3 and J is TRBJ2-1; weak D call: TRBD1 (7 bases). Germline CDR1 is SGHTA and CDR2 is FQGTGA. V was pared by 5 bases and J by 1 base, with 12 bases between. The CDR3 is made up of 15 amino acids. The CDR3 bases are TGTGCCAGCAGCCCCCCAGGGGGGTCCTACAATGAGCAGTTCTTC. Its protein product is CASSPPGGSYNEQFF.

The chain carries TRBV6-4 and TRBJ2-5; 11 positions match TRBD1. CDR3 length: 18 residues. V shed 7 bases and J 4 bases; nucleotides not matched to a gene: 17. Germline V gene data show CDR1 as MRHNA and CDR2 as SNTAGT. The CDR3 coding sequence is TGTGCCAGCACCATTCCGGACAGGGGGCACCCACAAGGAGAGACCCAGTACTTC. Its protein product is CASTIPDRGHPQGETQYF.

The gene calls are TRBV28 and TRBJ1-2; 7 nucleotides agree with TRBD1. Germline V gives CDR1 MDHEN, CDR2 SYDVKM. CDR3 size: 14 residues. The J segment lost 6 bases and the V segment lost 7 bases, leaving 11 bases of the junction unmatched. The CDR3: CASIMNRGPNGYTF. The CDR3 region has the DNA TGTGCCAGCATTATGAACAGGGGACCAAATGGCTACACCTTC.

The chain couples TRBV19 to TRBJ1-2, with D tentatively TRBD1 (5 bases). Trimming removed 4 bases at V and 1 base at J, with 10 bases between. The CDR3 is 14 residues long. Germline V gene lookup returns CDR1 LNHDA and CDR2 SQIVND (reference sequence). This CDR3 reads CASSKGLNNYGYTF. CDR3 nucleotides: TGTGCCAGTAGTAAGGGACTAAATAACTATGGCTACACCTTC.

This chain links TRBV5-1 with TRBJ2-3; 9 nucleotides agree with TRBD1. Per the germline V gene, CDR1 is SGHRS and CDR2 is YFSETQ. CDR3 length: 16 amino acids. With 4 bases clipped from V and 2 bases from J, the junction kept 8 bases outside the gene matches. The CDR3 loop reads CASSPDRGVDTDTQYF. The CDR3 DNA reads TGCGCCAGCAGCCCTGACAGGGGGGTAGACACAGATACGCAGTATTTT. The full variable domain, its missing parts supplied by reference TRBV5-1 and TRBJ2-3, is KAGVTQTPRYLIKTRGQQVTLSCSPISGHRSVSWYQQTPGQGLQFLFEYFSETQRNKGNFPGRFSGRQFSNSRSEMNVSTLELGDSALYLCASSPDRGVDTDTQYFGPGTRLTVL.

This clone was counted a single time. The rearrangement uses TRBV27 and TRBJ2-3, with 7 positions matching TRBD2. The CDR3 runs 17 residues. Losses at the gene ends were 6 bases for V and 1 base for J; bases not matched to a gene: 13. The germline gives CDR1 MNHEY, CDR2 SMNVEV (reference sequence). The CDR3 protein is CASSHLALSGGTDTQYF. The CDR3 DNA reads TGTGCCAGCAGCCACCTGGCACTAAGCGGGGGCACAGATACGCAGTATTTT.

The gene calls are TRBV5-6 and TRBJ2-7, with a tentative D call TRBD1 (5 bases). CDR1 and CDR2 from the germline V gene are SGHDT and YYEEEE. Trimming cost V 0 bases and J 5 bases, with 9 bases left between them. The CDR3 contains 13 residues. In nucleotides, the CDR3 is TGTGCCAGCAGCTTGGGCAGGGCCCACGAGCAGTACTTC. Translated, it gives CASSLGRAHEQYF.